This T cell receptor (beta chain) is from a study of T cells expressing NK-cell markers. About the research overall: According to the study, TCR beta repertoires originated from sorted CD3+CD56+NKG2C+, CD3+CD56+NKG2C- and CD3+CD56-NKG2C+ T cells.

With the 5' RACE reads reprocessed, TCRdb shows one record per CDR3 protein and no DNA. The listing contains 500,000 to 700,000 distinct CDR3 sequences. CDR1 and CDR2 from the germline V gene are SGHRS and YFSETQ. The CDR3 is 17 residues long. This TCR derives from a man between 18 and 29 years old in good health. The chain has TRBV5-1 and TRBJ2-5; TCRdb proposes TRBD1, but this gene call is untestable without DNA. Sequenced: blood T cells: a sorted CD56 or NKG2C T cell subset, CD4+ or CD8+ T cells, or bulk PBMC T cells (not recorded which). This chain's CDR3 is CAIDEAGTIQYGETQYF.